This TCR beta chain is drawn from a study of CD8 T cells in ankylosing spondylitis. Whole-study findings and limits: There was a TCR beta motif, made of several highly homologous variants, that appeared characteristic of ankylosing spondylitis blood.

Each CDR3 protein is one row after TCRdb ran MiXCR on the 5' RACE reads. The sample includes hundreds of thousands of distinct CDR3 sequences, about 13% of them seen just once. With respect to this clonotype: What it binds is not known.

With V trimmed by 7 bases and J by 2 bases, 9 bases remained unmatched. CDR1 and CDR2 from the germline V gene are DFQATT and SNEGSKA (reference sequence). This CDR3 has 14 residues. The rearrangement joins TRBV20-1 to TRBJ2-3; 7 bases fit TRBD1. The sample comprised blood, either unsorted or a sorted T cell fraction (not recorded which). This receptor was taken from a male donor with ankylosing spondylitis. CDR3 nucleotide sequence: TGCAGTGAGAACAGGGGAAAAATCACAGATACGCAGTATTTT. Translated, it gives CSENRGKITDTQYF.